This TCR beta chain derives from a study of regulatory T cells in long-lasting Graves disease. The overall study: Graves' patients with a new diagnosis had received antithyroid drugs under 3 months.

Germline loops: CDR1 MNHNS, CDR2 SASEGT. V was pared by 8 bases and J by 0 bases, with 8 bases between. The CDR3 covers 13 residues. Arm-PCR of CDR3 regions with iRepertoire HTBI primers generated TCR beta libraries. TCRdb re-analysed the multiplex PCR reads in MiXCR, keeping a single row per CDR3 protein. Among 400,000 to 550,000 distinct CDR3 sequences listed, 14% to 15% were seen once. This sample's time point: newly diagnosed GD, antithyroid drugs for less than 3 months. The TCR library was made from RNA that had been extracted from PBMCs in TRIzol. This clonotype was counted between two and nine times. What it binds is unknown. Study-level results: It was peripheral blood alone, not thyroid tissue, that was studied.

The sample was also linked to a second study, of T cells in Graves' hyperthyroidism and ophthalmopathy. That study reports: Exclusion of a patient resulted from uncontrolled infection, other autoimmune disease, pregnancy or lactation.

V gene TRBV6-1 combines with J gene TRBJ1-5, with D unresolved. The sample consisted of peripheral blood mononuclear cells (PBMCs), taken at new diagnosis, from a patient treated with antithyroid drugs. The clonotype comes from a woman aged 30 to 39 with Graves disease. The CDR3 coding sequence is TGTGCCAGCGATACCTATAGCAATCAGCCCCAGCATTTT. It is translated as CASDTYSNQPQHF.